Listed below are T cell receptor beta chains from one sample, sequenced in a study of T cells expressing NK-cell markers. Using the 5' RACE reads, TCRdb records one entry per CDR3 protein without DNA. This sample contains approximately 460,000 distinct CDR3 sequences. The sequencing sample was made of blood T cells: a sorted CD56 or NKG2C T cell subset, CD4+ or CD8+ T cells, or bulk PBMC T cells (not recorded which). These receptors all stem from a woman aged 18-70 years in good health. Both conserved end residues are part of each CDR3.

j_gene	len	v_gene	CDR3aa
TRBJ2-7	14	TRBV6-8	CAIRPGDRAYEQYF
TRBJ2-7	13	TRBV7-8	CASSFSTSYEQYF
TRBJ1-1	12	TRBV20-1	CSASPGNTEAFF
TRBJ2-5	15	TRBV12-3/TRBV12-4	CASSPLRDPPETQYF
TRBJ1-2	14	TRBV18	CASSPGTGDAGYTF
TRBJ2-1	13	TRBV29-1	CSVEESSYNEQFF
TRBJ2-1	16	TRBV18	CASSPQRGGSYNEQFF
TRBJ2-2	15	TRBV29-1	CSVVLAGGSTGELFF
TRBJ2-2	15	TRBV5-1	CASSLNSGDTGELFF
TRBJ2-1	16	TRBV9	CASSVDPGRALNEQFF
TRBJ1-2	14	TRBV27	CASSLSRTGDGYTF
TRBJ1-2	15	TRBV20-1	CSASILGSPSGGYTF
TRBJ2-6	18	TRBV7-7	CASSFRDRWPSGANVLTF
TRBJ1-5	12	TRBV7-2	CASSLGRQPQHF
TRBJ2-5	15	TRBV6-2/TRBV6-3	CASSYFLAKTETQYF
TRBJ2-4	17	TRBV6-1	CASRQHQGSQAKNIQYF
TRBJ2-3	15	TRBV27	CASRYRGVSTDTQYF
TRBJ1-2	17	TRBV20-1	CSARDTRVIGRNYGYTF
TRBJ1-2	16	TRBV7-9	CASSSTGTSEPYGYTF
TRBJ2-3	16	TRBV9	CASSATSGRDADTQYF
TRBJ2-1	14	TRBV12-3/TRBV12-4	CAGAAGGARNEQFF
TRBJ2-1	12	TRBV7-3	CASSDDRAEQFF
TRBJ2-3	13	TRBV9	CASSVGTQGTQYF
TRBJ2-1	14	TRBV7-2	CASSPHATYNEQFF
TRBJ2-1	14	TRBV14	CASSQLGDYNEQFF
TRBJ2-7	12	TRBV7-2	CASCYTGHEQYF
TRBJ2-7	15	TRBV13	CASSPRGQGPYEQYF
TRBJ2-5	18	TRBV5-5	CASSLVFMWAGGLETQYF
TRBJ2-7	15	TRBV12-3/TRBV12-4	CASSSSGLAAYEQYF
TRBJ2-5	15	TRBV7-3	CASSLGWGPQETQYF
TRBJ2-1	13	TRBV9	CASSVRTDNEQFF
TRBJ2-5	16	TRBV3-1	CASSHKTGFFQETQYF
TRBJ1-4	12	TRBV7-6	CASSSGQGKLFF
TRBJ2-7	15	TRBV20-1	CSARVSTGGSYEQYF
TRBJ2-2	13	TRBV30	CAWRPQNTGELFF
TRBJ2-3	15	TRBV20-1	CSASGSGVSTDTQYF
TRBJ2-7	14	TRBV4-3	CASSPSPGAYEQYF
TRBJ2-1	15	TRBV7-2	CASSSLGPSYNEQFF
TRBJ2-6	16	TRBV4-2	CASSQVESSGANVLTF
TRBJ2-1	15	TRBV7-2	CASSLAASFYNEQFF
TRBJ2-6	15	TRBV28	CASRDSGVGANVLTF
TRBJ1-2	16	TRBV5-6	CASTLGGTGGNYGYTF
TRBJ1-2	13	TRBV4-2	CASSGDRNYGYTF
TRBJ1-1	16	TRBV7-2	CASSPRSGRGNTEAFF
TRBJ1-2	15	TRBV5-1	CASSPQRGNLYGYTF
TRBJ2-1	17	TRBV3-1	CASSPTVGHPGARGQFF
TRBJ1-1	13	TRBV7-2	CASSNRGWTEAFF
TRBJ2-4	15	TRBV19	CASSIGGGAKNIQYF
TRBJ2-1	14	TRBV7-9	CASSSLGQYNEQFF
TRBJ2-1	15	TRBV12-3/TRBV12-4	CASTPWGNSYNEQFF
TRBJ1-1	14	TRBV29-1	CIVSGQGLSTEAFF
TRBJ1-2	13	TRBV7-9	CASSPTTGYDYTF